This passage covers 28 T cell receptor beta chains from one sample sequenced in a study of regulatory T cells in long-lasting Graves disease. Arm-PCR of CDR3 regions with iRepertoire HTBI primers generated TCR beta libraries. TCRdb redid the calling of the multiplex PCR reads with MiXCR, one entry per CDR3 protein. The data show 400,000 to 500,000 distinct CDR3 sequences, 20% to 25% seen once. Time point in this sample: persistent/refractory GD, antithyroid drugs over 5 years with positive TRAb. TCR sequences were obtained from RNA taken from PBMCs. The sample here was peripheral blood mononuclear cells (PBMCs), taken when the disease was refractory, from a patient treated with antithyroid drugs. All receptors come from a female donor with Graves disease.

This clonotype has at least ten counts. The J gene is TRBJ1-2, the V gene TRBV12-3 or TRBV12-4, with D tentatively TRBD1 (5 bases). The CDR3 runs to 15 residues. Trimming shortened V by 4 bases and J by 3 bases, and 15 bases separated the two germline ends. This CDR3 is CASSSRWQGDYGYTF. The CDR3 DNA is TGTGCCAGCAGTTCCCGGTGGCAGGGAGACTATGGCTACACCTTC.

In this sample, this clonotype turned up many times. The rearrangement uses TRBV28 and TRBJ2-7; D gene uncertain. Germline CDR1 reads MDHEN; CDR2 reads SYDVKM. The CDR3 spans 14 residues. V shed 3 bases and J shed 0 bases, with 9 bases lying between them. The chain's CDR3 is CASSFFGDSYEQYF. CDR3 sequence (DNA): TGTGCCAGCAGTTTCTTTGGCGACTCCTACGAGCAGTACTTC.

The gene calls are TRBV6-5 and TRBJ2-7, with 8 bases matching TRBD2. Germline CDR1 MNHEY, CDR2 SVGAGI. J was trimmed by 0 bases and V by 2 bases; bases with no gene match: 3. The CDR3 spans 15 residues. The CDR3 protein is CASSYQRGSSYEQYF. The DNA of the CDR3 is TGTGCCAGCAGTTACCAGCGGGGGAGCTCCTACGAGCAGTACTTC.

This clonotype was seen a handful of times. This sequence joins TRBV9 and TRBJ2-5, with D uncertain. Germline V gene lookup returns CDR1 SGDLS and CDR2 YYNGEE. The CDR3 runs to 13 residues. V dropped 3 bases and J dropped 0 bases, with 6 bases sitting between them. The CDR3 loop is CASSGRYQETQYF. The CDR3 DNA follows: TGTGCCAGCAGCGGCCGTTACCAAGAGACCCAGTACTTC. Looking up the rest from reference TRBV9 and TRBJ2-5 gives the full variable domain: DSGVTQTPKHLITATGQRVTLRCSPRSGDLSVYWYQQSLDQGLQFLIQYYNGEERAKGNILERFSAQQFPDLHSELNLSSLELGDSALYFCASSGRYQETQYFGPGTRLLVL.

This clonotype appeared a few times. The V gene is TRBV6-1, the J gene TRBJ1-1; D is ambiguous. Germline loops: CDR1 MNHNS, CDR2 SASEGT. The CDR3 loop spans 13 amino acids. The germline V and J ends were trimmed by 1 base and 10 bases, with 13 bases remaining between them. The CDR3 sequence is CASSEVREIGAFF. CDR3 DNA sequence: TGTGCCAGCAGTGAAGTACGGGAGATCGGAGCTTTCTTT.

The chain couples TRBV7-8 to TRBJ2-3; no definite D call. The CDR3 spans 14 residues. The germline CDR1 and CDR2 sequences are SGHVS and FQNEAQ. Deletions cut 2 bases from V and 2 bases from J, with 8 bases between. The CDR3 DNA reads as TGTGCCAGCAGCTTAAACGGAGTCACAGATACGCAGTATTTT. This encodes CASSLNGVTDTQYF.

This clonotype came up many times. The chain carries TRBV7-2 and TRBJ1-2, with D uncertain. CDR3 length: 14 amino acids. The ends were cut back, 0 bases at V and 3 bases at J, with 8 bases in the middle. CDR1 and CDR2 from the germline V gene are SGHTA and FQGNSA. CDR3 in amino acids: CASSLAGTDYGYTF. CDR3 sequence (DNA): TGTGCCAGCAGCTTAGCGGGTACAGACTATGGCTACACCTTC.

There are many counts of this clonotype. This chain connects TRBV2 to TRBJ2-2, with TRBD2 identical over 9 bases. The germline V gene encodes CDR1 SNHLY and CDR2 FYNNEI. CDR3 length: 16 amino acids. Unmatched junction bases numbered 3, after V lost 2 bases and J lost 2 bases. CDR3: CASSERTSANTGELFF. CDR3 nucleotides: TGTGCCAGCAGTGAACGGACTAGCGCCAACACCGGGGAGCTGTTTTTT.

The table lists this clonotype with a few counts. CDR3 loop: CASSFTAYTGELFF. DNA of the CDR3: TGCGCCAGCAGCTTTACAGCTTACACCGGGGAGCTGTTTTTT. The chain has TRBV5-1 and TRBJ2-2, with no clear D. This CDR3 comprises 14 residues. V dropped 2 bases and J dropped 3 bases, with 8 bases sitting between them. The germline gives CDR1 SGHRS, CDR2 YFSETQ.

The sample holds many counts of this clonotype. The chain employs TRBV9 and TRBJ1-1; D gene uncertain. V was shortened by 0 bases and J by 1 base, with 7 bases between the two germline ends. Germline V lookup: CDR1 SGDLS, CDR2 YYNGEE. The CDR3 length is 14 residues. CDR3 sequence (DNA): TGTGCCAGCAGCGTAGCTGGAGGGAACACTGAAGCTTTCTTT. It translates to CASSVAGGNTEAFF.

In regard to this clonotype: Given a much more abundant clone one base away, this may be a read error. The chain is built from TRBV12-3 or TRBV12-4 and TRBJ1-1, with a weak D call TRBD1 (6 bases). V lost 1 base, J lost 1 base, and 10 bases lay in between. The CDR3 has 15 amino acids. CDR3 DNA sequence: TGTGCCAGCAGTTTAGGGACAGCGCCGAACACTGAAGCTTTCTTT. Translating it yields CASSLGTAPNTEAFF.

This clonotype was observed a handful of times. The chain is built from TRBV20-1 and TRBJ2-3; D perhaps matches TRBD2 (6 bases). Germline V gene sequence: CDR1 DFQATT, CDR2 SNEGSKA (reference sequence). The CDR3 is 14 amino acids. Trimming took off 6 bases at V and 5 bases at J, with 18 bases between the two ends. The CDR3 loop reads CSAGMEGQGDTQYF. CDR3 nucleotide sequence: TGCAGTGCCGGGATGGAGGGGCAGGGAGATACGCAGTATTTT.

This clonotype was recorded at least ten times. V gene TRBV7-2 combines with J gene TRBJ2-5; no definite D call. Germline-derived CDR1 and CDR2 are SGHTA and FQGNSA. V lost 5 bases and J 4 bases, leaving 11 bases between the germline ends. This CDR3 contains 13 residues. The DNA for the CDR3 is TGTGCCAGCAGCACAGAACCGACAGAGACCCAGTACTTC. This codes for CASSTEPTETQYF.

Ten or more counts support this clonotype. The chain couples TRBV6-5 to TRBJ2-7, with TRBD2 matching 8 bases. The CDR3 sequence is 15 residues long. Trimming removed 4 bases from V and 5 bases from J; junction bases left unmatched: 10. The V gene's germline CDR1 is MNHEY and CDR2 SVGAGI. DNA of the CDR3: TGTGCCAGCAGTTTGTCAGCGGGAGTTTTCAACGAGCAGTACTTC. Protein: CASSLSAGVFNEQYF.

The table lists this clonotype with a few counts. The J gene is TRBJ2-4, the V gene TRBV12-5; possible D gene TRBD2, 5 bases. There are 12 residues in the CDR3. The V end was cut by 4 bases, the J end by 9 bases, with 10 bases between. CDR1 is LGHNT and CDR2 is FRNRAP in the germline V gene. The CDR3 loop reads CASGSVRGIQYF. CDR3 DNA: TGTGCTAGTGGTTCCGTTCGGGGCATTCAGTACTTC.

The chain joins TRBV6-5 to TRBJ1-1; perhaps TRBD1 as D (6 bases). Germline CDR1 and CDR2: MNHEY and SVGAGI. Trimming cost V 4 bases and J 3 bases, with 18 bases left between them. This CDR3 region has 16 residues. The CDR3 nucleotides are TGTGCCAGCAGTTCGGGGGCGCGAGGTCAGGACACTGAAGCTTTCTTT. Translation: CASSSGARGQDTEAFF.

Here the CDR3 reads CARNRGVNTEAFF. The CDR3 nucleotides read TGTGCCAGGAACAGAGGAGTGAACACTGAAGCTTTCTTT. The chain recombines TRBV2 with TRBJ1-1; no reliable D call. This CDR3 has 13 amino acids. Germline V lookup: CDR1 SNHLY, CDR2 FYNNEI. The germline V and J ends were trimmed by 9 bases and 0 bases, with 11 bases remaining between them.

The rearrangement joins TRBV7-2 to TRBJ1-6; TRBD1 might be the D (5 bases). The CDR3 covers 18 residues. Germline-derived CDR1 and CDR2 are SGHTA and FQGNSA. Trimming removed 5 bases from V and 0 bases from J, with 17 bases in between. As DNA, the CDR3 is TGTGCCAGCAGCCCCCGGGACGGTCGCAGCTCCTATAATTCACCCCTCCACTTT. Translation: CASSPRDGRSSYNSPLHF.

This clonotype appeared a few times. The chain couples TRBV29-1 to TRBJ1-1, with 7 nucleotides matching TRBD1. The germline CDR1 and CDR2 sequences are SQVTM and ANQGSEA. There are 14 residues in the CDR3. The V and J ends lost 6 bases and 5 bases, in that order; junction bases with no gene match: 12. CDR3 DNA: TGCAGCGTGACTAGACAGGGAGGTGCGACTGAAGCTTTCTTT. It encodes CSVTRQGGATEAFF.

The CDR3 protein is CAWGRQDNQPQHF. For the CDR3, the DNA is TGTGCCTGGGGAAGACAGGACAATCAGCCCCAGCATTTT. The V call is TRBV30, the J call TRBJ1-5; the D gene is possibly TRBD1 (6 bases). The CDR3 length is 13 residues. V was cut by 5 bases and J by 3 bases, with 11 bases left in between. CDR1 is GTSNPN, CDR2 SVGIG, per germline (reference sequence).

V and J are TRBV7-2 and TRBJ2-7; 12 bases match TRBD2. V lost 3 bases, J lost 2 bases, and 5 bases stayed unmatched. In germline, CDR1 is SGHTA, CDR2 FQGNSA. This CDR3 has 16 amino acids. CDR3 residues: CASSLRLAGGPYEQYF. The DNA for the CDR3 is TGTGCCAGCAGCTTGCGGCTAGCGGGAGGGCCCTACGAGCAGTACTTC.

This sequence joins TRBV12-3 or TRBV12-4 and TRBJ2-3; 11 bases are shared with TRBD2. V trimming: 7 bases; J trimming: 3 bases; junction bases outside the gene matches: 18. CDR3 length equals 19 residues. Here the CDR3 reads CASTNYRRLAGLSTDTQYF. The CDR3 coding sequence is TGTGCCAGCACCAATTACCGGCGACTAGCGGGACTTTCGACAGATACGCAGTATTTT.

This clonotype was seen more than once but under ten times. This sequence joins TRBV6-2 or TRBV6-3 and TRBJ1-5, with 11 bases matching TRBD1. The germline CDR1 and CDR2 sequences are MNHEY and SVGEGT. This CDR3 has 17 residues. V gave up 8 bases and J gave up 2 bases; unmatched junction bases: 11. CDR3 sequence: CASSPPGQGGGNQPQHF. The CDR3 DNA reads TGTGCCAGCTCGCCTCCGGGACAGGGGGGAGGCAATCAGCCCCAGCATTTT.

This clonotype has ten or more counts. The chain has TRBV20-1 and TRBJ1-1; D remains ambiguous. Trimming stripped 3 bases from V and 8 bases from J, with 7 bases between. Germline assignment: CDR1 DFQATT and CDR2 SNEGSKA (reference sequence). The CDR3 sequence is 10 residues long. In nucleotides, the CDR3 is TGCAGTGCTAGCCCCATGGAAGCTTTCTTT. Protein product: CSASPMEAFF.

This clonotype was observed a few times. The chain has TRBV28 and TRBJ1-2; D remains ambiguous. The CDR3 has 15 residues. Germline V gene sequence: CDR1 MDHEN, CDR2 SYDVKM. Trimming removed 2 bases from V and 4 bases from J, with 14 bases in between. CDR3 coding DNA: TGTGCCAGCAGTTTAAGACTGCAAGGCTCCTATGGCTACACCTTC. Encoded protein: CASSLRLQGSYGYTF.

V is TRBV12-3 or TRBV12-4 and J is TRBJ1-6, with D possibly matching TRBD1 (5 bases). This CDR3 contains 14 residues. Between the trimmed V and J ends, which lost 6 bases and 10 bases, there was a span of 16 bases. The CDR3 nucleotides are TGTGCCAGCAGCCTAGGGGTCGGGGGATCACCCCTCCACTTT. Translated, it gives CASSLGVGGSPLHF.

This clonotype came up a few times. For the CDR3, the DNA is TGTGCCAGCAGCATCCCGGGACGGCAATACGAGCAGTACTTC. It translates to CASSIPGRQYEQYF. V is TRBV27 and J is TRBJ2-7, with D perhaps being TRBD1 or TRBD2 (5 bases each). The CDR3 has 14 residues. Trimming removed 6 bases from V and 4 bases from J, with 16 bases in between. Germline V gene lookup returns CDR1 MNHEY and CDR2 SMNVEV (reference sequence).

At least ten counts were recorded for this clonotype. J is TRBJ2-1 and V is TRBV6-1; 9 bases match TRBD2. This CDR3 is 16 amino acids long. V was clipped by 10 bases and J by 1 base; unmatched bases: 11. Germline CDR1 and CDR2: MNHNS and SASEGT. The chain's CDR3 is CATTSDSGRSYNEQFF. Here the CDR3 DNA reads TGTGCCACTACTAGTGATAGCGGGAGATCCTACAATGAGCAGTTCTTC.